The entry that follows covers one TCR beta chain sequence. Regarding time point: peripheral blood 6 weeks after treatment start. The CDR3 is 15 residues long. The J segment lost 5 bases and the V segment lost 4 bases, leaving 5 bases of the junction unmatched. CDR1 LNHDA and CDR2 SQIVND come from the germline V gene (reference sequence). Clones were sequenced by immunoSEQ multiplex PCR, and TCRdb holds only the in-frame ones, with some missing. The table has about 120,000 clones, more than 85% seen once; the top ten hold around 1.7%. The data derive from a study of PD-L1 blockade in urothelial cancer. Study-level background: From 0 to 3 prior chemotherapy regimens had been given to the patients.

This receptor was taken from a man in his sixties with urothelial cancer. Sample: PBMCs, taken around atezolizumab (anti-PD-L1) treatment. This chain connects TRBV19 to TRBJ2-5, with TRBD2 matching 12 bases. CDR3 sequence reads: CASSTPSGGAETQYF. CDR3 DNA: TGTGCCAGTAGTACGCCTAGCGGGGGGGCGGAGACCCAGTACTTC.